These T cell receptor beta chains were read from a single sample in a study of response to subunit inactivated influenza vaccine. TCRdb re-called the RT-PCR reads through MiXCR, storing one row per CDR3 protein. The sample records about 500,000 distinct CDR3 sequences, approximately 15% being singletons. This specimen consisted of CD4+ T cells sorted from PBMCs, obtained around 2 years after vaccination. The receptors were sampled from a man between 50 and 70 years old who received an inactivated influenza vaccine. CDR3s include the opening cysteine and the closing phenylalanine or tryptophan. A D gene is named only where the DNA matches it firmly. The size field is filled for only some rows; it gives once, few, many or a size class.

abundance: .
d_gene: .
v_gene: TRBV11-2
j_gene: TRBJ2-3
CDR3aa: CASRQIRGPRWDTQYF
CDR3nt: TGTGCCAGCAGACAAATCAGGGGTCCCCGTTGGGATACGCAGTATTTT

abundance: .
d_gene: .
v_gene: TRBV7-9
j_gene: TRBJ1-4
CDR3aa: CASSLFPGGTNEKLFF
CDR3nt: TGTGCCAGCAGCTTATTTCCAGGCGGAACTAATGAAAAACTGTTTTTT

abundance: .
d_gene: TRBD2
v_gene: TRBV5-1
j_gene: TRBJ2-5
CDR3aa: CASRWSGLAGETQYF
CDR3nt: TGCGCCAGCAGGTGGTCGGGACTAGCGGGAGAGACCCAGTACTTC

abundance: many
d_gene: TRBD1
v_gene: TRBV12-3/TRBV12-4
j_gene: TRBJ1-2
CDR3aa: CASTLRGGYGYTF
CDR3nt: TGTGCCAGCACCCTCAGGGGGGGGTATGGCTACACCTTC

abundance: few
d_gene: TRBD1
v_gene: TRBV9
j_gene: TRBJ1-2
CDR3aa: CASSVEGQGYYGYTF
CDR3nt: TGTGCCAGCAGCGTAGAGGGACAGGGGTACTATGGCTACACCTTC

abundance: few
d_gene: .
v_gene: TRBV4-3
j_gene: TRBJ2-7
CDR3aa: CASSPPGTETYEQYF
CDR3nt: TGCGCCAGCAGCCCTCCCGGGACTGAGACCTACGAGCAGTACTTC

abundance: many
d_gene: .
v_gene: TRBV9
j_gene: TRBJ1-4
CDR3aa: CASSVGSLNEKLFF
CDR3nt: TGTGCCAGCAGCGTAGGCAGCCTAAATGAAAAACTGTTTTTT

abundance: .
d_gene: TRBD1
v_gene: TRBV5-1
j_gene: TRBJ2-2
CDR3aa: CASSSLPARPGQANTGELFF
CDR3nt: TGCGCCAGCAGCTCCTTACCTGCGCGACCGGGACAGGCGAACACCGGGGAGCTGTTTTTT

abundance: few
d_gene: .
v_gene: TRBV30
j_gene: TRBJ1-1
CDR3aa: CAWRTGFRNTEAFF
CDR3nt: TGTGCCTGGAGAACAGGGTTTCGGAACACTGAAGCTTTCTTT

abundance: .
d_gene: TRBD1
v_gene: TRBV2
j_gene: TRBJ1-5
CDR3aa: CASSGGQAVNQPQHF
CDR3nt: TGTGCCAGCAGTGGAGGACAGGCGGTCAATCAGCCCCAGCATTTT

abundance: .
d_gene: .
v_gene: TRBV7-2
j_gene: TRBJ2-1
CDR3aa: CASSLEVRVLNEQFF
CDR3nt: TGTGCCAGCAGCTTAGAGGTCAGGGTCCTAAATGAGCAGTTCTTC

abundance: few
d_gene: TRBD2
v_gene: TRBV5-1
j_gene: TRBJ2-1
CDR3aa: CASGAGGRYNEQFF
CDR3nt: TGCGCCAGCGGGGCGGGAGGTCGCTACAATGAGCAGTTCTTC

abundance: .
d_gene: .
v_gene: TRBV27
j_gene: TRBJ1-6
CDR3aa: CASTRQENSPLHF
CDR3nt: TGTGCCAGCACGCGACAGGAGAATTCACCCCTCCACTTT

abundance: many
d_gene: .
v_gene: TRBV4-2
j_gene: TRBJ2-2
CDR3aa: CASSQDPRAGRLGGELFF
CDR3nt: TGTGCCAGCAGCCAAGATCCGAGGGCAGGGAGGTTAGGCGGGGAGCTGTTTTTT

abundance: once
d_gene: TRBD2
v_gene: TRBV6-1
j_gene: TRBJ2-3
CDR3aa: CASGTGGTSGFTDTQYF
CDR3nt: TGTGCCAGCGGGACGGGGGGGACTAGCGGGTTTACAGATACGCAGTATTTT

abundance: .
d_gene: TRBD1
v_gene: TRBV6-1
j_gene: TRBJ1-4
CDR3aa: CASSAPPGQGREKLFF
CDR3nt: TGTGCCAGCAGCGCCCCTCCGGGACAGGGCAGGGAAAAACTGTTTTTT

abundance: .
d_gene: .
v_gene: TRBV4-2
j_gene: TRBJ2-1
CDR3aa: CASSQSGIYNEQFF
CDR3nt: TGTGCCAGCAGCCAATCCGGCATTTACAATGAGCAGTTCTTC

abundance: .
d_gene: .
v_gene: TRBV7-9
j_gene: TRBJ2-1
CDR3aa: CASSSRVGRRDEQFF
CDR3nt: TGTGCCAGCAGCTCACGGGTGGGGCGTAGGGATGAGCAGTTCTTC

abundance: many
d_gene: TRBD1
v_gene: TRBV4-3
j_gene: TRBJ1-4
CDR3aa: CASSQAQGAGEKLFF
CDR3nt: TGCGCCAGCAGCCAAGCCCAGGGGGCAGGAGAAAAACTGTTTTTT

abundance: .
d_gene: .
v_gene: TRBV25-1
j_gene: TRBJ1-1
CDR3aa: CASKSTQENEAFF
CDR3nt: TGTGCCAGCAAAAGCACCCAGGAGAATGAAGCTTTCTTT

abundance: .
d_gene: TRBD2
v_gene: TRBV5-5
j_gene: TRBJ2-1
CDR3aa: CASSSRLAGGRDYNEQFF
CDR3nt: TGTGCCAGCAGCTCCCGTCTAGCGGGAGGGAGGGACTACAATGAGCAGTTCTTC

abundance: few
d_gene: TRBD1
v_gene: TRBV12-3/TRBV12-4
j_gene: TRBJ1-2
CDR3aa: CASSLRDRGFLF
CDR3nt: TGTGCCAGCAGTTTAAGGGACAGGGGGTTCCTTTTC

abundance: few
d_gene: .
v_gene: TRBV29-1
j_gene: TRBJ2-7
CDR3aa: CSVGRGLTYEQYF
CDR3nt: TGCAGCGTCGGGCGGGGGCTCACCTACGAGCAGTACTTC

abundance: .
d_gene: .
v_gene: TRBV10-3
j_gene: TRBJ2-5
CDR3aa: CPISYGSRGETQYF
CDR3nt: TGTCCCATCAGTTATGGTAGTAGGGGAGAGACCCAGTACTTC

abundance: .
d_gene: TRBD1
v_gene: TRBV6-2/TRBV6-3
j_gene: TRBJ2-1
CDR3aa: CASRRMTGSQNNEQFF
CDR3nt: TGTGCCAGCAGGAGAATGACAGGGTCCCAAAACAATGAGCAGTTCTTC

abundance: many
d_gene: .
v_gene: TRBV27
j_gene: TRBJ2-7
CDR3aa: CASSFNTAYEQYF
CDR3nt: TGTGCCAGCAGTTTCAACACCGCTTACGAGCAGTACTTC

abundance: few
d_gene: TRBD2
v_gene: TRBV15
j_gene: TRBJ2-3
CDR3aa: CATSRDYRLAETDTQYF
CDR3nt: TGTGCCACCAGCAGAGATTACCGACTAGCGGAGACAGATACGCAGTATTTT

abundance: few
d_gene: .
v_gene: TRBV10-3
j_gene: TRBJ2-1
CDR3aa: CAISEPSRDNEQFF
CDR3nt: TGTGCCATCAGTGAGCCCAGCCGGGACAATGAGCAGTTCTTC

abundance: few
d_gene: TRBD1
v_gene: TRBV10-3
j_gene: TRBJ2-2
CDR3aa: CAAKGARTGELFF
CDR3nt: TGTGCCGCCAAGGGGGCAAGGACCGGGGAGCTGTTTTTT

abundance: few
d_gene: .
v_gene: TRBV14
j_gene: TRBJ2-7
CDR3aa: CASTKGRDTEQYF
CDR3nt: TGTGCCAGCACAAAAGGGAGGGACACGGAGCAGTACTTC

abundance: many
d_gene: TRBD2
v_gene: TRBV29-1
j_gene: TRBJ2-3
CDR3aa: CSVRGGTSGSTDTQYF
CDR3nt: TGCAGCGTGAGAGGGGGGACTAGCGGTAGCACAGATACGCAGTATTTT

abundance: once
d_gene: TRBD1
v_gene: TRBV7-9
j_gene: TRBJ1-1
CDR3aa: CASSLVGQGGVVFF
CDR3nt: TGTGCCAGCAGCTTAGTCGGACAGGGTGGGGTCGTTTTCTTT

abundance: many
d_gene: .
v_gene: TRBV28
j_gene: TRBJ2-4
CDR3aa: CASSLLAIGAGKNIQYF
CDR3nt: TGTGCCAGCAGTCTACTCGCCATCGGGGCGGGGAAAAACATTCAGTACTTC

abundance: .
d_gene: .
v_gene: TRBV7-3
j_gene: TRBJ2-7
CDR3aa: CASSLSEQYF
CDR3nt: TGTGCCAGCAGCTTATCCGAGCAGTACTTC

abundance: few
d_gene: .
v_gene: TRBV6-2/TRBV6-3
j_gene: TRBJ2-2
CDR3aa: CASSYSATGELFF
CDR3nt: TGTGCCAGCAGTTACTCGGCCACCGGGGAGCTGTTTTTT

abundance: few
d_gene: TRBD1
v_gene: TRBV20-1
j_gene: TRBJ1-3
CDR3aa: CSAPDRRAGNTIYF
CDR3nt: TGCAGTGCTCCGGACAGGAGGGCTGGAAACACCATATATTTT

abundance: few
d_gene: .
v_gene: TRBV7-9
j_gene: TRBJ1-5
CDR3aa: CASSLEVGNQPQHF
CDR3nt: TGTGCCAGCAGCTTAGAGGTGGGAAATCAGCCCCAGCATTTT

abundance: .
d_gene: TRBD1
v_gene: TRBV5-7
j_gene: TRBJ2-3
CDR3aa: CASSEQGAQSTDTQYF
CDR3nt: TGTGCCAGCAGCGAACAGGGGGCCCAAAGCACAGATACGCAGTATTTT

abundance: few
d_gene: .
v_gene: TRBV20-1
j_gene: TRBJ1-3
CDR3aa: CSALTSSRSGNTIYF
CDR3nt: TGCAGTGCCCTGACAAGCTCCCGCTCTGGAAACACCATATATTTT

abundance: many
d_gene: .
v_gene: TRBV6-5
j_gene: TRBJ2-3
CDR3aa: CASSYYGQAPDTQYF
CDR3nt: TGTGCCAGCAGTTACTACGGACAAGCCCCAGATACGCAGTATTTT

abundance: .
d_gene: .
v_gene: TRBV7-3
j_gene: TRBJ2-3
CDR3aa: CASSLNRAGTDTQYF
CDR3nt: TGTGCCAGCAGCCTTAACAGGGCCGGCACAGATACGCAGTATTTT

abundance: few
d_gene: TRBD1
v_gene: TRBV3-1
j_gene: TRBJ2-3
CDR3aa: CASSQGQGASDTQYF
CDR3nt: TGTGCCAGCAGCCAAGGGCAGGGGGCATCAGATACGCAGTATTTT

abundance: .
d_gene: .
v_gene: TRBV20-1
j_gene: TRBJ1-2
CDR3aa: CSARTGGYGYTF
CDR3nt: TGCAGTGCTAGGACGGGCGGCTATGGCTACACCTTC

abundance: .
d_gene: TRBD2
v_gene: TRBV27
j_gene: TRBJ2-3
CDR3aa: CASSPLAVGTDTQYF
CDR3nt: TGTGCCAGCAGTCCGCTAGCGGTAGGCACAGATACGCAGTATTTT

abundance: .
d_gene: TRBD2
v_gene: TRBV29-1
j_gene: TRBJ2-2
CDR3aa: CSASGGIGELFF
CDR3nt: TGCAGCGCTAGCGGGGGGATCGGGGAGCTGTTTTTT

abundance: few
d_gene: .
v_gene: TRBV19
j_gene: TRBJ2-1
CDR3aa: CASSKEKGSEQFF
CDR3nt: TGTGCCAGTAGTAAAGAAAAGGGGAGCGAGCAGTTCTTC

abundance: many
d_gene: .
v_gene: TRBV7-9
j_gene: TRBJ2-2
CDR3aa: CASSPMTVTGELFF
CDR3nt: TGTGCCAGCAGCCCAATGACCGTCACCGGGGAGCTGTTTTTT

abundance: few
d_gene: TRBD1
v_gene: TRBV7-9
j_gene: TRBJ1-2
CDR3aa: CASSSTTTGLGYTF
CDR3nt: TGTGCCAGCAGCTCGACGACGACAGGGCTTGGCTACACCTTC

abundance: .
d_gene: TRBD2
v_gene: TRBV6-2/TRBV6-3
j_gene: TRBJ2-7
CDR3aa: CASDEKRGSSYEQYF
CDR3nt: TGTGCCAGCGACGAGAAGCGGGGAAGCTCCTACGAGCAGTACTTC

abundance: .
d_gene: TRBD1
v_gene: TRBV11-1
j_gene: TRBJ2-1
CDR3aa: CASSPGQGPHEQFF
CDR3nt: TGTGCCAGCAGCCCCGGACAGGGTCCCCATGAGCAGTTCTTC

abundance: few
d_gene: .
v_gene: TRBV19
j_gene: TRBJ1-1
CDR3aa: CASSKQGRIMNTEAFF
CDR3nt: TGTGCCAGTAGCAAACAGGGACGGATCATGAACACTGAAGCTTTCTTT

abundance: .
d_gene: .
v_gene: TRBV7-2
j_gene: TRBJ1-4
CDR3aa: CASSLGNRRNEKLFF
CDR3nt: TGTGCCAGCAGCTTAGGAAATAGACGTAATGAAAAACTGTTTTTT

abundance: .
d_gene: .
v_gene: TRBV21-1
j_gene: TRBJ2-7
CDR3aa: CASSIHRLQYTYEQYF
CDR3nt: TGTGCCAGCAGCATCCACCGGCTACAATACACCTACGAGCAGTACTTC

abundance: .
d_gene: .
v_gene: TRBV4-1
j_gene: TRBJ1-1
CDR3aa: CASSQFGLNTEAFF
CDR3nt: TGCGCCAGCAGCCAATTCGGGTTAAACACTGAAGCTTTCTTT

abundance: few
d_gene: .
v_gene: TRBV12-3/TRBV12-4
j_gene: TRBJ1-2
CDR3aa: CASTAGTAYGYTF
CDR3nt: TGTGCCAGCACCGCCGGGACTGCCTATGGCTACACCTTC

abundance: few
d_gene: TRBD2
v_gene: TRBV15
j_gene: TRBJ2-2
CDR3aa: CATSRGEAGRGAGELFF
CDR3nt: TGTGCCACCAGCAGAGGGGAAGCGGGACGGGGTGCTGGGGAGCTGTTTTTT

abundance: many
d_gene: .
v_gene: TRBV11-2
j_gene: TRBJ2-1
CDR3aa: CASSLEIRYEQFF
CDR3nt: TGTGCCAGCAGCTTAGAAATCAGATATGAGCAGTTCTTC

abundance: .
d_gene: TRBD1
v_gene: TRBV12-3/TRBV12-4
j_gene: TRBJ1-5
CDR3aa: CASSGTGEGQPQHF
CDR3nt: TGTGCCAGCAGTGGGACAGGGGAAGGTCAGCCCCAGCATTTT

abundance: few
d_gene: .
v_gene: TRBV2
j_gene: TRBJ2-2
CDR3aa: CASSVRSGDGGELFF
CDR3nt: TGTGCCAGCAGTGTAAGGTCGGGAGATGGTGGGGAGCTGTTTTTT